This TCR beta chain was recovered during a study of T cell responses to AZD1222 COVID-19 vaccine. Study as a whole: Second-dose intervals of approximately 4 or approximately 12 weeks were pooled. Points from the study as a whole: Following two doses of AZD1222, Spike-specific TCR breadth and depth rose. Scientists sampled the repertoires only once the peak T cell response had passed. Females made up more of the donors, who were largely white British, and clonal diversity may have come out too low.

On this clone itself: Its antigen is still unknown.

The assay was immunoSEQ multiplex PCR, and TCRdb's table has in-frame clones only and misses some. The sample shows about 140,000 clones, 84% of them seen only once. The sequenced sample was peripheral blood, obtained on day 0 of AZD1222 vaccination. The sequence was collected from an adult in good health.

CDR3 sequence: CASSQDGAYEQYF. CDR3 DNA sequence: TGTGCCAGCAGCCAAGATGGGGCCTACGAGCAGTACTTC. The chain links TRBV14 to TRBJ2-7; D is ambiguous. The CDR3 spans 13 residues. CDR1 SGHDN and CDR2 FVKESK come from the germline V gene. The germline V and J ends were trimmed by 0 bases and 2 bases, with 5 bases remaining between them.